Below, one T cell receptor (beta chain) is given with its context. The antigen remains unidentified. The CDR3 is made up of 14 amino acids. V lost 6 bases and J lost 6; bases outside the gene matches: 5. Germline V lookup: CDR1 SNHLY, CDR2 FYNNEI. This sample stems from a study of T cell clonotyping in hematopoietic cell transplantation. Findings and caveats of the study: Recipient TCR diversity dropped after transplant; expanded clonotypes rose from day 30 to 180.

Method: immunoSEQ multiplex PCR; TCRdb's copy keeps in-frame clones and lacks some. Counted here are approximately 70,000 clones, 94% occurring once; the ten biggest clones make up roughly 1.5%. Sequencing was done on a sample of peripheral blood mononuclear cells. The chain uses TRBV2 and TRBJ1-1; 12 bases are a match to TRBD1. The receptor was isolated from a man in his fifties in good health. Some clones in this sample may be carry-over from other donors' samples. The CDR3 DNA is TGTGCCAGCAGACGCGGGACAGGGGGCTCTGAAGCTTTCTTT. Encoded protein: CASRRGTGGSEAFF.